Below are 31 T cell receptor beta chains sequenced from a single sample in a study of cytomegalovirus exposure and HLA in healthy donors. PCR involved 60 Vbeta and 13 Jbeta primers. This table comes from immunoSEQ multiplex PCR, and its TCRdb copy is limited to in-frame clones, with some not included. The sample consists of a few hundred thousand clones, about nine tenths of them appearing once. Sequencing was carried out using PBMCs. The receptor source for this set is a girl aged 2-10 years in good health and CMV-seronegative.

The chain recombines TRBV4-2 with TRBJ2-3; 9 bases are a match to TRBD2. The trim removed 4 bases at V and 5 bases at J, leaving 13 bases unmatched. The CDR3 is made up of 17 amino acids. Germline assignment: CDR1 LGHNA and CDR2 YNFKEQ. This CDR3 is CASSPEGPSGVGDTQYF. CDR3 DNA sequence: TGTGCCAGCAGCCCAGAGGGACCTAGCGGGGTTGGAGATACGCAGTATTTT.

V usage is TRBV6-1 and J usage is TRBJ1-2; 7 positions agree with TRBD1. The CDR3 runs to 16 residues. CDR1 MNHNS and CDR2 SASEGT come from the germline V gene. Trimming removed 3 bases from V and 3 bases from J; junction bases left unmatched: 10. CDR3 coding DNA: TGTGCCAGCAGTGAGGACAGGTCCCGCACCTACTATGGCTACACCTTC. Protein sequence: CASSEDRSRTYYGYTF.

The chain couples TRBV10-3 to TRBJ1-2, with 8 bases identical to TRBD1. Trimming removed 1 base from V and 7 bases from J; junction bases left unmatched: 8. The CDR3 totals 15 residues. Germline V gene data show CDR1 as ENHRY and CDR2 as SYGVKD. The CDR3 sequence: CAISELDREESGYTF. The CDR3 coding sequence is TGTGCCATCAGTGAGTTGGACAGGGAGGAGAGTGGCTACACCTTC.

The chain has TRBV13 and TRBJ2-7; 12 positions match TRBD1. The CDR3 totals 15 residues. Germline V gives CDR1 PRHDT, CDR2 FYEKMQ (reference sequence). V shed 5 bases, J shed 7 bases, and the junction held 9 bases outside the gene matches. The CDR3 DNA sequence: TGTGCCAGCAGCCAAACCGGGACAGGGGGCGGGGAGCAGTACTTC. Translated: CASSQTGTGGGEQYF.

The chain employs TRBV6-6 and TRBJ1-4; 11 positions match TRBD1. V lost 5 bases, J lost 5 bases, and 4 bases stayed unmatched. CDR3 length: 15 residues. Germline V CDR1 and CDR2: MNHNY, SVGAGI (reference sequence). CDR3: CASSAGTGGNEKLFF. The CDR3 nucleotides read TGTGCCAGCAGTGCCGGGACAGGGGGAAATGAAAAACTGTTTTTT.

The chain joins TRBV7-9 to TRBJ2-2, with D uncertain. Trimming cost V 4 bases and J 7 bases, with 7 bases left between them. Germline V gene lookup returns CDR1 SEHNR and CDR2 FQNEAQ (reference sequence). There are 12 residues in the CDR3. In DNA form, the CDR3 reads TGTGCCAGCAGCTCCCAGCGCGGGGAGCTGTTTTTT. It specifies CASSSQRGELFF.

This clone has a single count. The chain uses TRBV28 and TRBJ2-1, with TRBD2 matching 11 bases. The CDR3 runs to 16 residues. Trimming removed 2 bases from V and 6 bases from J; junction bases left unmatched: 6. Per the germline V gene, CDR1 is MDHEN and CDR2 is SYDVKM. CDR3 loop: CASSLRSGGASNEQFF. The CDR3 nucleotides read TGTGCCAGCAGTTTACGTAGCGGGGGGGCGAGCAATGAGCAGTTCTTC.

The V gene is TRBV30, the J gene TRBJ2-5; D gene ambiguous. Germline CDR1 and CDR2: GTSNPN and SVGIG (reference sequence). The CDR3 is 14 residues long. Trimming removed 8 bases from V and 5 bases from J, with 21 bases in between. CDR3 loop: CAAAFLLTRETQYF. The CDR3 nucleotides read TGTGCCGCAGCCTTCTTGCTTACGCGGGAGACCCAGTACTTC. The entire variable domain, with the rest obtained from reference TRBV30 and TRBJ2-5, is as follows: SQTIHQWPATLVQPVGSPLSLECTVEGTSNPNLYWYRQAAGRGLQLLFYSVGIGQISSEVPQNLSASRPQDRQFILSSKKLLLSDSGFYLCAAAFLLTRETQYFGPGTRLLVL.

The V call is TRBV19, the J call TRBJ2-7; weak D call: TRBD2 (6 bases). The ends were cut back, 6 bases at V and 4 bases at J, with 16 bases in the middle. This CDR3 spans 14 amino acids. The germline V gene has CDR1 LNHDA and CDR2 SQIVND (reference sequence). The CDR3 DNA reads TGTGCCAGTAGCGCATCCGGGACTGGATACGAGCAGTACTTC. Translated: CASSASGTGYEQYF.

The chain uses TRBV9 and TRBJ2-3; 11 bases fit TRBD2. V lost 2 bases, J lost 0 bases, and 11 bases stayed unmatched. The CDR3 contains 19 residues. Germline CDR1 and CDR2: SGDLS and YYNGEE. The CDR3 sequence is CASSVRSGTSGFSTDTQYF. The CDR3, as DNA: TGTGCCAGCAGCGTCCGGTCGGGGACTAGCGGATTTAGCACAGATACGCAGTATTTT.

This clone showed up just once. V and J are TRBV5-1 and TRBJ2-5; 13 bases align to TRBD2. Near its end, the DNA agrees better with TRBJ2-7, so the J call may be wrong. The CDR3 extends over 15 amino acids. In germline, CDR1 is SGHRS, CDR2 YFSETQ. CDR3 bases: TGCGCCAGCAGCCCAACTAGCGGGGGGGCTTACGAGCAGTACTTC. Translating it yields CASSPTSGGAYEQYF.

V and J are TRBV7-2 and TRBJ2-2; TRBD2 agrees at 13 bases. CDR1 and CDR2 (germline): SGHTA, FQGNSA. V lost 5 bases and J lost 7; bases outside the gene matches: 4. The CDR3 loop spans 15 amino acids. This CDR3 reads CASSQGLAGFGELFF. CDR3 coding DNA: TGTGCCAGCAGCCAGGGACTAGCGGGATTCGGGGAGCTGTTTTTT.

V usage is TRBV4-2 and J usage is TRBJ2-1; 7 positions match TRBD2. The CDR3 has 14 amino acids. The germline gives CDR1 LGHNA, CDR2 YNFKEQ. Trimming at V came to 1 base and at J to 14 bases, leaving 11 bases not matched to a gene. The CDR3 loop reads CASSQGGSAGEKFF. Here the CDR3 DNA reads TGTGCCAGCAGCCAAGGAGGGAGCGCGGGGGAGAAGTTCTTC.

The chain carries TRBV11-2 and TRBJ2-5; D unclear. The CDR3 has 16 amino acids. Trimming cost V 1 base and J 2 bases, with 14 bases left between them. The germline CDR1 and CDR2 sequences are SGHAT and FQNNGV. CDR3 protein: CASSLGRQLLQETQYF. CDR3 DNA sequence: TGTGCCAGCAGCTTAGGTCGTCAACTTCTTCAAGAGACCCAGTACTTC.

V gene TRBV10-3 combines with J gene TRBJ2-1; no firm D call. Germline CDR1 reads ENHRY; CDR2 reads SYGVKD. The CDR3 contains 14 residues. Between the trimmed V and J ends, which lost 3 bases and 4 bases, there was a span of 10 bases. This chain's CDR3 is CAISDPQVYNEQFF. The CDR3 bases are TGTGCCATCAGTGATCCTCAGGTTTACAATGAGCAGTTCTTC.

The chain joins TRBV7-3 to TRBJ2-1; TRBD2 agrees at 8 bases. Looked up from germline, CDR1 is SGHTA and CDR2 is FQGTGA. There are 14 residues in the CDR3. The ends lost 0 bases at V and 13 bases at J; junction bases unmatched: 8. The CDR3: CASSLTGLTSVQFF. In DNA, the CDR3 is TGTGCCAGCAGCTTAACGGGCCTGACTAGCGTACAGTTCTTC.

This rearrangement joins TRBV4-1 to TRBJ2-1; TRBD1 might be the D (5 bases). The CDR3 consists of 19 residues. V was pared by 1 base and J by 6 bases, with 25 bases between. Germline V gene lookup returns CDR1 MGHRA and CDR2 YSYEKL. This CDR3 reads CASSQVVGFKGNMANEQFF. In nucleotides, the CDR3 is TGCGCCAGCAGCCAAGTCGTAGGTTTTAAGGGGAATATGGCCAATGAGCAGTTCTTC.

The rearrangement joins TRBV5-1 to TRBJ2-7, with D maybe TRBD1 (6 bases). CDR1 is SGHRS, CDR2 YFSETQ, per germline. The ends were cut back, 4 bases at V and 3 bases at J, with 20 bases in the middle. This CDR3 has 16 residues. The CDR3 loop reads CASSPRDILGGYEQYF. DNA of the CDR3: TGCGCCAGCAGCCCCCGGGACATCCTAGGGGGCTACGAGCAGTACTTC.

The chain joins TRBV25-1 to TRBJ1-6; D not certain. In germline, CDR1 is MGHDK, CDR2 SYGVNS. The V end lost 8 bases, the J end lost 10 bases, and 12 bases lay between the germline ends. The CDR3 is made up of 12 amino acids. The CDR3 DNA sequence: TGTGCCAGCTCAGGAGGTCAATCACCCCTCCACTTT. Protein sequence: CASSGGQSPLHF. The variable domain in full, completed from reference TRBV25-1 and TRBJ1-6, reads EADIYQTPRYLVIGTGKKITLECSQTMGHDKMYWYQQDPGMELHLIHYSYGVNSTEKGDLSSESTVSRIRTEHFPLTLESARPSHTSQYLCASSGGQSPLHFGNGTRLTVT.

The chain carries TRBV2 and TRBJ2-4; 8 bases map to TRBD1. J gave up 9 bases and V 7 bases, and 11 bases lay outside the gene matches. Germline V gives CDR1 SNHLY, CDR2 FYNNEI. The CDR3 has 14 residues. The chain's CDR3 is CASNPQGELVIQYF. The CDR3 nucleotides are TGTGCCAGCAATCCACAGGGGGAATTAGTCATTCAGTACTTC.

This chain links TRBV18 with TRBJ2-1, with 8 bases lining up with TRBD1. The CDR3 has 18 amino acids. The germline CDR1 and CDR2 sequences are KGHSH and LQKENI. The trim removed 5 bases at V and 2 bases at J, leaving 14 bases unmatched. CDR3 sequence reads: CASSSDRVLESAYNEQFF. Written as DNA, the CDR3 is TGTGCCAGCTCATCGGACAGGGTTTTAGAATCAGCCTACAATGAGCAGTTCTTC.

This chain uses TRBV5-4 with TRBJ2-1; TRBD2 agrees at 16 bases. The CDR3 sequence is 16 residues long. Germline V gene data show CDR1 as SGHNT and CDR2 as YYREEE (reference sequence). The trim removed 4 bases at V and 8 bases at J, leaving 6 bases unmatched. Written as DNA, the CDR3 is TGTGCCAGCAGCGCGGGACTAGCGGGAGGGACCGATGAGCAGTTCTTC. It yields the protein CASSAGLAGGTDEQFF.

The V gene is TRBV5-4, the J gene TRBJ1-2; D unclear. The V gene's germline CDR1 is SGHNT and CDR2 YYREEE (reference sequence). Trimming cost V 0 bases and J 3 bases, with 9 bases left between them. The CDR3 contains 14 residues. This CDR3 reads CASSLGIPDYGYTF. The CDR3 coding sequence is TGTGCCAGCAGCTTGGGTATCCCGGACTATGGCTACACCTTC. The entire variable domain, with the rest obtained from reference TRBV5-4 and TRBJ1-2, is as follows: ETGVTQSPTHLIKTRGQQVTLRCSSQSGHNTVSWYQQALGQGPQFIFQYYREEENGRGNFPPRFSGLQFPNYSSELNVNALELDDSALYLCASSLGIPDYGYTFGSGTRLTVV.

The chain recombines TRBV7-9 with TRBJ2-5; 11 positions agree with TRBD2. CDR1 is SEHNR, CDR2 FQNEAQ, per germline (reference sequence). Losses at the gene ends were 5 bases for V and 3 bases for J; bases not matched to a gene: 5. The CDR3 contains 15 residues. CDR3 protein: CASSKTSGVEETQYF. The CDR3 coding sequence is TGTGCCAGCAGCAAGACTAGCGGGGTTGAAGAGACCCAGTACTTC.

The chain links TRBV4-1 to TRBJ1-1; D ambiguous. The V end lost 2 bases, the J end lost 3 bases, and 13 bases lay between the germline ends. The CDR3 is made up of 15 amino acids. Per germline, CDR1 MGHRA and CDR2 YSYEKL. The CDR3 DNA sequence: TGCGCCAGCAGCCAATTTCCGAACTTCGACACTGAAGCTTTCTTT. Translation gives CASSQFPNFDTEAFF.

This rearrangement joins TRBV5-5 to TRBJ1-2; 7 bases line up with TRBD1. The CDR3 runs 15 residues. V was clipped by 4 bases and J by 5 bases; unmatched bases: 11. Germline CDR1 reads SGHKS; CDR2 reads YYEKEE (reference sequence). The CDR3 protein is CASSTEGDRSYGYTF. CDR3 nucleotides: TGTGCCAGCAGCACGGAAGGGGACAGATCTTATGGCTACACCTTC.

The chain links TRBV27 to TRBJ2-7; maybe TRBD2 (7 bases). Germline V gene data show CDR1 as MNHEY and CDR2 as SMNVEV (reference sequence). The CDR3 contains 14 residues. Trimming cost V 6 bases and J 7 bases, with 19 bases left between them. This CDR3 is CASRRGAGVKEQYF. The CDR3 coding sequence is TGTGCCAGCAGGAGGGGGGCGGGAGTAAAAGAGCAGTACTTC.

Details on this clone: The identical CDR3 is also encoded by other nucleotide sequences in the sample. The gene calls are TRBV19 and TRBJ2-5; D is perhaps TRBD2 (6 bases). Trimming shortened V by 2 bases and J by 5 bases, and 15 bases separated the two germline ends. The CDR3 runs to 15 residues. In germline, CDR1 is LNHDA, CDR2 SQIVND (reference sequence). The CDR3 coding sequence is TGTGCCAGTAGTATAAGGAGGGGCCTAGGGGAGACCCAGTACTTC. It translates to CASSIRRGLGETQYF.

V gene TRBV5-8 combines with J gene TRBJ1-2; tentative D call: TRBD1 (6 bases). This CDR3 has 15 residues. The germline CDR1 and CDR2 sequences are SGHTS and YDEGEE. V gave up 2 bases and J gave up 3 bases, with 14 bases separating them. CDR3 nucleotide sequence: TGTGCCAGCAGCTTACAGGGTGCAATGGACTATGGCTACACCTTC. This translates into CASSLQGAMDYGYTF.

The CDR3: CASSWGLLNEQFF. The CDR3, as DNA: TGTGCCAGCAGCTGGGGACTTCTCAATGAGCAGTTCTTC. The chain couples TRBV5-8 to TRBJ2-1; possibly TRBD2 for D (6 bases). The CDR3 spans 13 residues. From germline, CDR1 is SGHTS and CDR2 YDEGEE. The V and J ends lost 3 bases and 6 bases respectively, with 10 bases between them. The full variable domain, with the rest looked up from reference TRBV5-8 and TRBJ2-1, is EAGVTQSPTHLIKTRGQQATLRCSPISGHTSVYWYQQALGLGLQFLLWYDEGEERNRGNFPPRFSGRQFPNYSSELNVNALELEDSALYLCASSWGLLNEQFFGPGTRLTVL.

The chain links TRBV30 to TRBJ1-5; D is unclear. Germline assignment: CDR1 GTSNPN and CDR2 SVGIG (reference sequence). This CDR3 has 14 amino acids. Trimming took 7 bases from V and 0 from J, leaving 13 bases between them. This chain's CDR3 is CALSRDHSNQPQHF. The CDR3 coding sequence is TGTGCCTTGTCCCGGGATCATAGCAATCAGCCCCAGCATTTT.